This T cell receptor beta chain was obtained from a study of T cells in localized non-small cell lung cancer (dated by TCRdb to about 2020). Study-wide context: The study examined T cell repertoires in hundreds of patients with early-stage NSCLC and compared tumors with uninvolved tumor-adjacent lungs. The cohort consisted of a few hundred treatment-naive NSCLC patients whose localized lung tumors had been resected. NSCLC patients had a mean age of around 70 years, and around 130 were male and 107 female.

About this clone: Its binding antigen is unknown. Per-nucleotide qualities are absent, and no much larger clonotype sits a single base away.

Looking up the germline V gene yields CDR1 MNHEY and CDR2 SVGAGI. CDR3 length: 14 amino acids, cysteine to phenylalanine. Left in the record is the CDR3 DNA by itself, 42 bases read in frame from the first base. The junction shows trimming of 4 bases on V and 7 bases on J, and the gene matches do not reach 5 bases of it. Results and caveats for the whole study, not just this receptor: Since the design was exploratory, TCR variables were selected using unadjusted p-values with no false-discovery rate correction. A median of about 53 of the top 100 tumor clones were detected in paired uninvolved adjacent lung, and around 27 of these tumor clones were also found among the top 100 clones of the paired uninvolved adjacent lung. Uninvolved tumor-adjacent lung showed the highest T cell clonality, higher than tumor, which suggests more focused antigenic responses in the adjacent lung. Longer overall survival was associated with higher T cell density in blood, whereas shorter survival was associated with higher clonality in adjacent lung. Multi-region tumor sequencing was not performed, so intratumor heterogeneity could not be excluded.

At diagnosis, peripheral blood, uninvolved tumor-adjacent lung and tumor were collected and stored as a combination of fresh-frozen and FFPE material. For TCR repertoire profiling, the blood samples were analyzed as peripheral blood mononuclear cells. The immunoSEQ Assay was used to sequence TCR beta CDR3 regions from DNA. Per the authors' processing: T cell density was computed as TCR beta template counts normalized to usable DNA estimated by amplifying housekeeping genes. Using the preseqR package, richness was estimated by extrapolating to 120,000 templates for tissue samples and 400,000 templates for PBMC samples. Clonality was calculated as one minus Pielou's evenness. Tissue-enriched TCRs were identified by differential abundance testing using productive amino-acid clonotypes, minimum total count 5 and alpha 0.1. The Jaccard Index and the Morisita Overlap Index were used to measure how much the repertoires overlapped between compartments. TCR beta CDR3s were clustered by GLIPH together with public tetramer-defined viral CDR3s, and at least three viral sequences plus V-gene enrichment were required for viral motifs. As stored in TCRdb, this immuneACCESS dataset retains in-frame rearrangements with V and J assigned. A fraction of the clones does not appear; measured against another copy, unresolved V genes explain less than half of the discrepancy, and the remainder lacks a known reason. That table supplies the V and J calls and clone size; D and trimming were determined from the DNA. The sample has around 41,000 clones on record, around nine tenths of them singletons. The ten top clones hold roughly 2.6% of the sample.

This TCR came from a female donor aged 60 or older with stage I squamous cell lung carcinoma. The rearranged chain carries TRBV6-5 and TRBJ1-2; 11 junctional bases match TRBD1. The sequencing used peripheral blood, collected before any cancer treatment. The CDR3 in this case is CASSWTGGTLGYTF. The nucleotide sequence is given as TGTGCCAGCAGTTGGACAGGGGGCACGCTTGGCTACACCTTC.